This T cell receptor beta chain is drawn from a study of CD8 T cells in Susac syndrome. This clonotype was counted a single time. V lost 6 bases, J lost 4 bases, and 11 bases stayed unmatched. CDR3 size: 14 residues. Germline assignment: CDR1 DFQATT and CDR2 SNEGSKA (reference sequence). Reverse transcription of roughly 0.45 to 1 ug RNA used random hexamers. A multiplex approach, immunoSEQ multiplex PCR, amplified TCR beta CDR3 across 54 Vbeta and 13 Jbeta. TCRdb independently ran MiXCR on the immunoSEQ multiplex PCR reads; one entry per CDR3 protein. The profile shows roughly 190,000 distinct CDR3 sequences, approximately 96% of them singletons.

The TCR sequence derives from a human donor with Susac syndrome. Sequenced material: CD4+ T cells from PBMCs. V and J are TRBV20-1 and TRBJ2-5; TRBD2 matches 7 bases. The CDR3 spells CSATGGPTLETQYF. The CDR3, as DNA: TGCAGTGCGACGGGGGGACCGACCCTAGAGACCCAGTACTTC.